This T cell receptor (beta chain) was found in a study of blood T cell repertoires in COVID-19 (TCRdb year 2020). Concerning the study at large: Samples from collaborators originated in the United States, Italy and Spain and spanned both the acute and convalescent phases of COVID-19. The material from the prospective study consisted of cDNA or gDNA derived from T cells, B-cell-depleted T cells, or PBMCs. Subjects who had been exposed to COVID-19, were actively infected with it, or had recovered from it provided the deeply sampled blood TCRbeta repertoires that made up the dataset. The repertoires were released in a freely available public database intended as a resource for research on the immune response to SARS-CoV-2. The samples were drawn from the first 160 participants of the ongoing ImmuneRACE study and from 950 to 1,500 subjects provided by 6 global collaborators. A de-identified subject ID, COVID-19 status, age in years and sex were almost always included in the sample metadata. Where HLA class I and class II types were available, the types were taken from metadata supplied by the sample provider, not from assay-based typing.

TCRbeta CDR3 regions were amplified from genomic DNA using the immunoSEQ Assay, a bias-controlled multiplex PCR. In the paper's pipeline: The number of nucleated cells in each sample was estimated by amplification of reference gene primers within the assay. To quantify the absolute abundance of each unique TCRbeta CDR3 rearrangement, sequence reads were collapsed and filtered. For each sample, productive Simpson clonality was calculated as the square root of Simpson's diversity index over productive rearrangements. TCRdb's version of the immuneACCESS table is confined to in-frame rearrangements and falls short of the full clone set. An unresolved V gene accounts for under half of the shortfall where checked; the remainder is of unknown origin. V, J and clone size were drawn from that table, and D and trimming were deduced from the DNA. Across this sample there are some 66,000 clones, with 82% seen only once. Around 6.3% of the sample lies in the top ten.

The research as a whole found: Clinical and demographic metadata were provided uncurated, with the amount varying by source and participant.

Including cysteine and phenylalanine, the CDR3 has 13 amino acids. Here the CDR3 DNA is all that survives: 39 bases in frame from base 1. V and J are trimmed by 6 bases and 5 bases, and the gene matches miss 7 bases of the junction. Each collaborating institution followed its own protocols to collect whole blood in K2EDTA tubes. Collaborator samples were shipped for TCRbeta analysis as frozen whole blood, isolated PBMCs, or DNA extracted from either sample type. The sample holds one count of this clone. Its antigen remains undetermined. Per-base qualities were not stored, and no clone one base away is much larger.

The sequenced sample consisted of peripheral blood. This TCR came from a man aged 55 to 69 with acute or convalescent COVID-19. The chain was built from TRBV12-3 or TRBV12-4 and TRBJ2-7; 7 central bases correspond to TRBD2. The nucleotide sequence is given as TGTGCCAGCAGGACCTCGGGGAGGGACGAGCAGTACTTC. The encoded protein is CASRTSGRDEQYF.